This T cell receptor beta chain derives from a study of T cells in Graves' hyperthyroidism and ophthalmopathy (dated 2019 in TCRdb). Turning to the overall study: Peripheral blood was collected at initial diagnosis, before any treatment. To identify TCR V-J signatures that set the groups apart, the researchers used a discovery cohort of about a hundred patients, made up of some 41 with Graves' ophthalmopathy and about 60 with stable Graves' hyperthyroidism. Whether ophthalmopathy could be predicted prospectively was tested in an independent validation cohort made up of roughly 19 hyperthyroidism patients plus 17 patients who later progressed to ophthalmopathy. For training and testing, the roughly 93 patients in the discovery cohort were randomly divided in a 7:3 ratio. In addition, the study compared T-cell repertoires in thyroid tissue and in blood from about six Graves' hyperthyroidism patients. Once sampling was done, hyperthyroidism patients were given methimazole at a starting dose of 30 mg daily, whereas ophthalmopathy patients were given high-dose intravenous methylprednisolone. The paper describes TCR Vbeta CDR3 sequencing of roughly 130 peripheral blood samples, made up of around 41 ophthalmopathy patients, some 80 hyperthyroidism patients and 17 progressor patients. Paper-wide results and their limitations: A 13 V-J signature model separated ophthalmopathy from stable hyperthyroidism, with roughly 88% sensitivity and about 81% specificity in cross-validation and 80%/75% in testing. No statistical method was used to fix the sample size in advance, and group allocation was not hidden from the investigators. Most expanded thyroid clonotypes (frequency above 0.001) were also detected in blood, a finding suggesting that blood repertoires may reflect thyroid immune responses. In validation, the model predicted progression to ophthalmopathy with roughly 66% sensitivity and roughly 75% specificity, a median of about 6 months before onset.

Ophthalmopathy patients had moderately to severely active disease, Clinical Activity Score of at least 3, NOSPECS grade of at least 4, and duration under 3 months. Patients with uncontrolled infections, other autoimmune diseases, pregnancy or lactation were excluded. Diagnoses were established on the basis of clinical symptoms, serum thyroxine and TRAb, thyroid ultrasound, and orbital computed tomography. Ficoll-Paque density gradient centrifugation was used to isolate PBMCs from about 10 ml of fresh peripheral blood. Total RNA was extracted with Trizol reagent, and quality was checked on an Agilent 2100 Bioanalyzer. Amplification of TCR beta CDR3 regions was carried out from RNA transcripts. A first-round RT-PCR of the TCR CDR3 used the HTBI primer set with the Qiagen OneStep RT-PCR kit. Libraries were constructed in a second round of multiplex PCR, after which size selection and purification were performed. Paired-end sequencing of the libraries was performed with 100 bp reads on an Illumina HiSeq2000. For the original study's pipeline: SOAPnuke was used to process the raw data, throwing out any read that contained adapters or uncalled bases, had a mean Phred below 15, or lacked an exact constant-primer or identifier match. High-quality paired reads were merged using COPE v1.2.5, and each unique nucleotide sequence was defined as a clonotype. MiTCR v1.1 was used to align the clonotypes against IMGT TRBV, TRBD and TRBJ reference segments. Only V-J combinations with frequency above 0.0001, covering about 99% of repertoires, were analysed. A TCS score was defined as the ratio between F50 (clonal expansion) and ExV (chaos), using BLOSUM62-based TCRdist between CDR3 peptides within each V-J. Welch's t-statistics and random forest reduced 450 to 600 V-J features to 10 to 15, which were used in a naive Bayes classifier (R e1071). TCRdb reanalyzed the raw reads on its own, using fastp at Q25 for trimming and MiXCR for clone calling, and kept in-frame beta chains. Records with the same CDR3 protein are collapsed into one entry carrying the most frequent genes and DNA. The V and J calls reflect TCRdb's pipeline rather than the authors' work. The sample table holds about half a million distinct CDR3 sequences, of which roughly 23% were seen once. The ten largest clones represent approximately 54% of the sample.

The CDR3 has 16 amino acids, counting the end cysteine and phenylalanine. CDR3 DNA only is kept here, 48 bases in frame from base 1. V sheds 1 base and J sheds 6 bases, leaving 17 bases between their ends. CDR1 LGHNA and CDR2 YNFKEQ are derived from the germline V gene. Turning to this clonotype: Its binding antigen is unknown. No much larger clone is present one base from it, and per-base qualities are unavailable.

What was sequenced was blood. This chain joins TRBV4-2 to TRBJ2-3; D gene: possibly TRBD1, on 6 matching bases. This clonotype was sampled from a woman aged 70-85 years with Graves' ophthalmopathy. The CDR3 region: CASSQGRTAFDDTQYF. The DNA is TGTGCCAGCAGCCAAGGCAGGACAGCCTTTGACGATACGCAGTATTTT.